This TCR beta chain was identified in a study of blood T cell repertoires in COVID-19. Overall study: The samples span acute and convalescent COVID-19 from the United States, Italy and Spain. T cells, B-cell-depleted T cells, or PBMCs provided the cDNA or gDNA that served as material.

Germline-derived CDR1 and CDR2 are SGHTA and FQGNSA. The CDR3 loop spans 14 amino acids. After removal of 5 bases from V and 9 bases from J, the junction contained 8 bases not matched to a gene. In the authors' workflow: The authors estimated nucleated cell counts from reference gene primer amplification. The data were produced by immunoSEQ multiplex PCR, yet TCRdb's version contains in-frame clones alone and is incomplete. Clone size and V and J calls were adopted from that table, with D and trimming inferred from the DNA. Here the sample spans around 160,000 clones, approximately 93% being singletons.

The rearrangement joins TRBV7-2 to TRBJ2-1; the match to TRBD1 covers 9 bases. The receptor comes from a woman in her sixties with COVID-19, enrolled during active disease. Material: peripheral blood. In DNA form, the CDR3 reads TGTGCCAGCAGCGCGCAGACAGGGGGTGGTGAGCAGTTCTTC. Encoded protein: CASSAQTGGGEQFF. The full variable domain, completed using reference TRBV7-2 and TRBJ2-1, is GAGVSQSPSNKVTEKGKDVELRCDPISGHTALYWYRQSLGQGLEFLIYFQGNSAPDKSGLPSDRFSAERTGGSVSTLTIQRTQQEDSAVYLCASSAQTGGGEQFFGPGTRLTVL.